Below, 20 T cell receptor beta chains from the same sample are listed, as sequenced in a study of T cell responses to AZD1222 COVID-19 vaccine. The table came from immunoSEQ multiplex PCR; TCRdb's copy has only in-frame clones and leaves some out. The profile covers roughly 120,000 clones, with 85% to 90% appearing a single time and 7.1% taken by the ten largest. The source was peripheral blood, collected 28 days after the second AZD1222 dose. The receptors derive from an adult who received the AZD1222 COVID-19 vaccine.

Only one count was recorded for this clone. CDR3 amino acids: CASSLNPSGGRYEQYF. DNA for the CDR3: TGTGCCAGCAGCTTAAACCCCAGCGGCGGACGCTACGAGCAGTACTTC. This chain links TRBV7-3 with TRBJ2-7; TRBD2 might be the D (5 bases). CDR1 SGHTA and CDR2 FQGTGA come from the germline V gene. The CDR3 runs to 16 residues. The ends were cut back, 1 base at V and 3 bases at J, with 16 bases in the middle.

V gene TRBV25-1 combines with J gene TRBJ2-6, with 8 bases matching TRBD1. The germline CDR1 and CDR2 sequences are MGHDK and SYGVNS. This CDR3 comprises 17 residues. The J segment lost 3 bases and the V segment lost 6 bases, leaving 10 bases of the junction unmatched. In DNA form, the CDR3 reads TGTGCCAGCAGAGGTTGGCAGGGGGCAAATGGGGCCAACGTCCTGACTTTC. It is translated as CASRGWQGANGANVLTF.

In DNA, the CDR3 is TGTGCCATCAGTGAGCCGGGAGGGCCCGAGACCCAGTACTTC. Protein sequence: CAISEPGGPETQYF. The chain has TRBV10-3 and TRBJ2-5; 8 nucleotides align to TRBD2. The CDR3 contains 14 residues. Losses at the gene ends were 2 bases for V and 5 bases for J; bases not matched to a gene: 4. CDR1 and CDR2 (germline): ENHRY, SYGVKD.

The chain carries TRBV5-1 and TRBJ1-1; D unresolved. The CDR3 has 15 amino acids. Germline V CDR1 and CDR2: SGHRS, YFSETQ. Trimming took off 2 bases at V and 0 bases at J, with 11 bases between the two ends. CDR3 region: CASSFLPNLNTEAFF. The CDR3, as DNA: TGCGCCAGCAGCTTTCTGCCGAATCTGAACACTGAAGCTTTCTTT.

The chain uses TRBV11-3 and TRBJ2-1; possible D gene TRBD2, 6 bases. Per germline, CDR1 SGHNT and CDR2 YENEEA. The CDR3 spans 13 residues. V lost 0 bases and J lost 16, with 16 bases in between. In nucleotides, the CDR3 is TGTGCCAGCAGCTTAGATGGGACTCCGATTCACTTCTTC. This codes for CASSLDGTPIHFF.

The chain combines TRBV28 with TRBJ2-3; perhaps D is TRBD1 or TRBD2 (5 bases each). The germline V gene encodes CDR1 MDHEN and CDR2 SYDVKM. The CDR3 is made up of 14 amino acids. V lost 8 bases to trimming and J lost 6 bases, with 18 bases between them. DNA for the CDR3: TGTGCCAGCGGATCGGGGCTAATCGGGGATACGCAGTATTTT. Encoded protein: CASGSGLIGDTQYF. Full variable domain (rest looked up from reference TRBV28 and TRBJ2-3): DVKVTQSSRYLVKRTGEKVFLECVQDMDHENMFWYRQDPGLGLRLIYFSYDVKMKEKGDIPEGYSVSREKKERFSLILESASTNQTSMYLCASGSGLIGDTQYFGPGTRLTVL.

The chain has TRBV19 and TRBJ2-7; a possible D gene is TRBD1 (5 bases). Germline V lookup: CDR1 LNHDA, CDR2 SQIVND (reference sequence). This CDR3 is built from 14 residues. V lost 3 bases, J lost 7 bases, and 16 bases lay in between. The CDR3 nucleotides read TGTGCCAGTAGTATTGAAGCAGGGATAGGGGAGCAGTACTTC. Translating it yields CASSIEAGIGEQYF.

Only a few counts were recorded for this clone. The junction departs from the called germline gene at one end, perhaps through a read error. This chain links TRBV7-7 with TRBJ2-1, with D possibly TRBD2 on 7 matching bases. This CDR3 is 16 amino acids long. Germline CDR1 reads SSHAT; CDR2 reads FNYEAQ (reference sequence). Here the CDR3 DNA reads TGTGCTAGCAGCTTAGATCCGGGGGGCGCCTACAATGAGCAGTTCTTC. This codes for CASSLDPGGAYNEQFF.

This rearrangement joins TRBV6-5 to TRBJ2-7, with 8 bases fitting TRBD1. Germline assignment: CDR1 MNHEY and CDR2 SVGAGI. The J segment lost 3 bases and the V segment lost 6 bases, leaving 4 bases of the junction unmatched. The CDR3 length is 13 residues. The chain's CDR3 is CASRGQGRYEQYF. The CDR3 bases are TGTGCCAGCAGAGGACAGGGTCGCTACGAGCAGTACTTC.

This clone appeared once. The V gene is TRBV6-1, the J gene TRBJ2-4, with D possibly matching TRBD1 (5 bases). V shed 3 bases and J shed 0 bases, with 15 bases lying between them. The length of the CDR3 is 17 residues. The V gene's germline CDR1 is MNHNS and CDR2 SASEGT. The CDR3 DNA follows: TGTGCCAGCAGTGACCAGAGGACACAAGGAGCCAAAAACATTCAGTACTTC. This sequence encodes CASSDQRTQGAKNIQYF.

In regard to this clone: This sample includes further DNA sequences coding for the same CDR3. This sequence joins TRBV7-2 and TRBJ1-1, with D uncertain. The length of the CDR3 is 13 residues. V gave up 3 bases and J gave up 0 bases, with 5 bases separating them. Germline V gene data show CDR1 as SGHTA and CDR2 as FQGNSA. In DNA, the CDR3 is TGTGCCAGCAGCTTTAGTATGAACACTGAAGCTTTCTTT. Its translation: CASSFSMNTEAFF.

CDR3 amino acids: CASSYRGVDEQYF. CDR3 DNA: TGTGCCAGCAGCTACAGGGGTGTCGACGAGCAGTACTTC. The gene calls are TRBV27 and TRBJ2-7, with TRBD1 matching over 7 bases. Trimming cost V 6 bases and J 5 bases; bases outside gene matches: 7. Germline assignment: CDR1 MNHEY and CDR2 SMNVEV (reference sequence). The CDR3 is made up of 13 amino acids.

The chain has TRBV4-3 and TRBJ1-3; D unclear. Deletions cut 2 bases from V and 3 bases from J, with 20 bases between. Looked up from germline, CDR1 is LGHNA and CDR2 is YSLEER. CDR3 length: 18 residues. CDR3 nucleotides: TGCGCCAGCAGCCAATTCTTTGGCCCCATGGGGAGTGGAAACACCATATATTTT. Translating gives CASSQFFGPMGSGNTIYF.

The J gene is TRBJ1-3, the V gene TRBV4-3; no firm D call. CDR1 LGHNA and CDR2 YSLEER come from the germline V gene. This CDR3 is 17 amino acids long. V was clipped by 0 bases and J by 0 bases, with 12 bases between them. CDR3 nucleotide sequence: TGCGCCAGCAGCCAAGATTCCGAAAAGAGCTCTGGAAACACCATATATTTT. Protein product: CASSQDSEKSSGNTIYF.

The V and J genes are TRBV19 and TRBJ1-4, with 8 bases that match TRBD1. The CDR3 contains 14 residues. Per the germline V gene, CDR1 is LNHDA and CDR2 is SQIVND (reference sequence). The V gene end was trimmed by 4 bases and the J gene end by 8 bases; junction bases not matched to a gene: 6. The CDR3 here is CASSSRGLLEKLFF. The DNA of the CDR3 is TGTGCCAGTAGTAGCAGGGGGCTCTTGGAAAAACTGTTTTTT.

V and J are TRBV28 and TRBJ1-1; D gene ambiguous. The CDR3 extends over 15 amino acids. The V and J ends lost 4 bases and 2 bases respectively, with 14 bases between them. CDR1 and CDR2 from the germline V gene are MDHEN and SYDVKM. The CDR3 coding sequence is TGTGCCAGCAGTTCCTTTCAGGAGGGAAACACTGAAGCTTTCTTT. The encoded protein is CASSSFQEGNTEAFF.

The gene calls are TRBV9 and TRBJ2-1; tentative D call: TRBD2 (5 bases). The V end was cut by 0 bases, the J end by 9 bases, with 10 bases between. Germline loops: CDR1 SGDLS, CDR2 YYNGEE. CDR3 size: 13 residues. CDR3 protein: CASSVGEYGEQFF. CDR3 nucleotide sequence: TGTGCCAGCAGCGTAGGGGAGTACGGTGAGCAGTTCTTC.

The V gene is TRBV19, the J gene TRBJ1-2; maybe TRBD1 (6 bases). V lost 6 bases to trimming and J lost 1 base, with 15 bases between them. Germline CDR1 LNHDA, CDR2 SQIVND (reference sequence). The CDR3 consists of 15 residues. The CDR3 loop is CASREGQHFNYGYTF. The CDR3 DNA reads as TGTGCCAGTAGGGAAGGACAGCACTTTAACTATGGCTACACCTTC.

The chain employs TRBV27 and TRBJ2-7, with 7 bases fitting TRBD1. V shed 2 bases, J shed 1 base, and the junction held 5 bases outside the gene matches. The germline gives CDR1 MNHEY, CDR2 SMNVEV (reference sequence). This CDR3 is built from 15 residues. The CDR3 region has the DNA TGTGCCAGCAGTTTAGCCAGGGACAGATCCTACGAGCAGTACTTC. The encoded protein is CASSLARDRSYEQYF.

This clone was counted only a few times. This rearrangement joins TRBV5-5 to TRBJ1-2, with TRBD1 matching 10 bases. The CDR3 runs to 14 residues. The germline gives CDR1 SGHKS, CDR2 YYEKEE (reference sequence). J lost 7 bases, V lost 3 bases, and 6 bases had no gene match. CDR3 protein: CASSSVTGGVGYTF. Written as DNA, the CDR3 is TGTGCCAGCAGCTCCGTGACAGGGGGCGTTGGCTACACCTTC.